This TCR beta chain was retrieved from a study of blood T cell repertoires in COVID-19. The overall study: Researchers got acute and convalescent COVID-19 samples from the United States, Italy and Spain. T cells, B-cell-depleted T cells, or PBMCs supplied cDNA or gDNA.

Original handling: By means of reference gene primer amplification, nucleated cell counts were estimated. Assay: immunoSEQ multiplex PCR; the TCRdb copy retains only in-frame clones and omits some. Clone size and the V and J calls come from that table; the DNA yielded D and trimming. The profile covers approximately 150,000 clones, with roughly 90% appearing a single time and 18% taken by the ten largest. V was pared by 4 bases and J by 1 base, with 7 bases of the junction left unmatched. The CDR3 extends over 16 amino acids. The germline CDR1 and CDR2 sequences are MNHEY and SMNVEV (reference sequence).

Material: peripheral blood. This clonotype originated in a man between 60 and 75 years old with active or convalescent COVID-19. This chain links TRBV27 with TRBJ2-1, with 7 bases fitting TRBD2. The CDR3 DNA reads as TGTGCCAGCAGTTCGACTAGCCCGAGTTCCTACAATGAGCAGTTCTTC. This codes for CASSSTSPSSYNEQFF.